The sequence of this T cell receptor (beta chain) was determined in a study of blood T cell repertoires in COVID-19. At the level of the study: The United States, Italy and Spain provided the acute and convalescent COVID-19 samples. Nucleic acid was either cDNA or gDNA, and it came from T cells, B-cell-depleted T cells, or PBMCs.

V gave up 6 bases and J gave up 4 bases; unmatched junction bases: 8. Per the germline V gene, CDR1 is LNHDA and CDR2 is SQIVND (reference sequence). This CDR3 contains 14 residues. Original data processing: Amplifying reference gene primers gave estimates of nucleated cell counts. TCRdb's table, derived via immunoSEQ multiplex PCR, lists solely in-frame clones and lacks some. The V and J calls and clone size were taken over from that table, and D and trimming were inferred from the DNA. Of under 120,000 clones listed, roughly 81% are singletons. This TCR derives from a human donor in a cohort sampled during active COVID-19. Material: peripheral blood. The chain combines TRBV19 with TRBJ1-1, with TRBD1 matching over 7 bases. CDR3 protein: CASSQLGGGTEAFF. In nucleotides, the CDR3 is TGTGCCAGTAGCCAGCTAGGGGGCGGCACTGAAGCTTTCTTT.